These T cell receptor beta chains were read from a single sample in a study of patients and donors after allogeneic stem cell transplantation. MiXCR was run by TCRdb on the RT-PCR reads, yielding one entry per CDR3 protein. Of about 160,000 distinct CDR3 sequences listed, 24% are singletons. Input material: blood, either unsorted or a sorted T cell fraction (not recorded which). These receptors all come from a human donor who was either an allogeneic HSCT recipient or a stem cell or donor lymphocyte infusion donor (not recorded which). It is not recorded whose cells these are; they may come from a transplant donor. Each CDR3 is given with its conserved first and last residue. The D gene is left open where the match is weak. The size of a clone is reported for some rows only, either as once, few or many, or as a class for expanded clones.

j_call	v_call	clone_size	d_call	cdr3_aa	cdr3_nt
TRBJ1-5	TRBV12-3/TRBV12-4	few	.	CASRPSLGNQPQHF	TGTGCCAGCAGACCATCCCTTGGTAATCAGCCCCAGCATTTT
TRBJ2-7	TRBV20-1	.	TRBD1	CSAEGQGVSEQYF	TGCAGTGCCGAGGGACAGGGGGTGAGTGAGCAGTACTTC
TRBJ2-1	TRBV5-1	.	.	CASSLESSYNEQFF	TGCGCCAGCAGCTTGGAAAGCTCCTACAATGAGCAGTTCTTC
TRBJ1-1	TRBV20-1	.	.	CSARDFRPTAPEAFF	TGCAGTGCTAGAGATTTCCGGCCAACTGCCCCTGAAGCTTTCTTT
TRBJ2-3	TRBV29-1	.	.	CSVGAYEGGGGDMQYF	TGCAGCGTTGGCGCGTATGAGGGGGGCGGCGGAGATATGCAGTATTTT
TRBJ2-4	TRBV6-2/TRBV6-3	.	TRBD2	CASSAGLAGGTKFNIQYF	TGTGCCAGCAGTGCGGGACTAGCGGGGGGAACGAAATTTAACATTCAGTACTTC
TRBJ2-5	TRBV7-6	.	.	CASSLAPRGETQYF	TGTGCCAGCAGCTTAGCCCCCCGTGGAGAGACCCAGTACTTC
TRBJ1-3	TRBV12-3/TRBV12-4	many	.	CASNSGETTGNTIYF	TGTGCCAGCAACTCAGGGGAAACAACAGGAAACACCATATATTTT
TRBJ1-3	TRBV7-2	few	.	CASSKAVNSGNTIYF	TGTGCCAGCTCCAAGGCGGTCAACTCTGGAAACACCATATATTTT
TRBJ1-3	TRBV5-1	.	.	CASSYGEAGNTIYF	TGCGCCAGCAGTTACGGAGAGGCTGGAAACACCATATATTTT
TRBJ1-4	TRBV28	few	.	CASRAANEKLFF	TGTGCCAGCAGGGCAGCTAATGAAAAACTGTTTTTT
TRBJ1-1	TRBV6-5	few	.	CASSSVRGWDTEAFF	TGTGCCAGCTCTTCCGTCCGGGGGTGGGACACTGAAGCTTTCTTT
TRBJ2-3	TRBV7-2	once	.	CATSRGGTDTQYF	TGTGCCACCTCTAGGGGCGGCACAGATACGCAGTATTTT
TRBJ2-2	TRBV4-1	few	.	CANRSGYHTGELFF	TGCGCCAATAGGAGCGGGTATCACACCGGGGAGCTGTTTTTT
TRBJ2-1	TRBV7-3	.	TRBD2	CASSFQTSANNEQFF	TGTGCCAGCAGCTTTCAGACTAGCGCCAACAATGAGCAGTTCTTC
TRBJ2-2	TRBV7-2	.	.	CASSSDLNTGELFF	TGTGCCAGCAGCTCCGACCTGAACACCGGGGAGCTGTTTTTT
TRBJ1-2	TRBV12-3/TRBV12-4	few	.	CASIQTGAAYGYTF	TGTGCCAGCATTCAAACCGGGGCCGCCTATGGCTACACCTTC
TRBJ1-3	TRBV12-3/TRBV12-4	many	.	CASTASGNTIYF	TGTGCCAGCACTGCTTCTGGAAACACCATATATTTT
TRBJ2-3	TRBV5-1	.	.	CASSSHADTQYF	TGCGCCAGCAGCTCCCATGCAGATACGCAGTATTTT
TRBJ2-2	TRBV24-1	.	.	CATSDFFGDTGELFF	TGTGCCACCAGTGATTTTTTCGGGGACACCGGGGAGCTGTTTTTT
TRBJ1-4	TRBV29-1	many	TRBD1	CSVRRGDEKLFF	TGCAGCGTCCGCAGGGGGGACGAAAAACTGTTTTTT
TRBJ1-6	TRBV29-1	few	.	CSVNQGPNSPLHF	TGCAGCGTCAACCAGGGTCCCAATTCACCCCTCCACTTT
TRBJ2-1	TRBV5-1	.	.	CASSLRVSNYNEQFF	TGCGCCAGCAGCCTCAGAGTTTCTAACTACAATGAGCAGTTCTTC
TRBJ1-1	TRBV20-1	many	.	CSARTVNTEAFF	TGCAGTGCTAGGACAGTGAACACTGAAGCTTTCTTT